Each of the 12 T cell receptor beta chains below was sequenced from the same sample in a study of T cell repertoires in cytomegalovirus infection. Antigens for these TCRs are unknown. Each CDR3 protein gets one entry after TCRdb re-called the reads with MiXCR. The repertoire includes 46,000 or so distinct CDR3 sequences, roughly 22% of them detected once, and 15% to 20% sits in the top ten. Sequencing was done on a sample of PBMCs, sequenced either directly or after in vitro stimulation (not recorded which). These receptor sequences come from a human donor in good health (CMV status not recorded). Some clones in this sample may be carry-over from other donors' samples.

CDR3 nucleotide sequence: TGCGCCAGCAGCCAAGATGGGGGGGAGCAGTTCTTC. Residues: CASSQDGGEQFF. The chain joins TRBV4-1 to TRBJ2-1; a weak D match, TRBD2 (6 bases). Per the germline V gene, CDR1 is MGHRA and CDR2 is YSYEKL. The CDR3 totals 12 residues. V lost 0 bases and J lost 10, with 7 bases in between.

The CDR3 reads CASSLVPAGGGFF. The CDR3 coding sequence is TGTGCCAGCAGTTTAGTTCCAGCGGGAGGTGGGTTCTTC. This sequence joins TRBV12-3 or TRBV12-4 and TRBJ2-1; 9 bases map to TRBD2. V shed 1 base, J shed 15 bases, and the junction held 7 bases outside the gene matches. The CDR3 consists of 13 residues.

This clonotype appeared a few times. The chain links TRBV6-2 or TRBV6-3 to TRBJ2-1; 8 bases match TRBD2. V gave up 4 bases and J gave up 8 bases; unmatched junction bases: 16. Germline CDR1 MNHEY, CDR2 SVGEGT. The CDR3 runs 17 residues. CDR3: CASSWHLRGGRTHEQFF. CDR3 DNA sequence: TGTGCCAGCAGTTGGCATTTGCGGGGCGGGAGGACGCATGAGCAGTTCTTC.

Only a few counts were recorded for this clonotype. The J gene is TRBJ1-5, the V gene TRBV12-3 or TRBV12-4, with 10 bases lining up with TRBD1. CDR3 size: 15 residues. V dropped 7 bases and J dropped 3; count of bases not matched to a gene: 6. This CDR3 reads CASTDGQGDNQPQHF. The CDR3 region has the DNA TGTGCCAGCACCGACGGACAGGGGGACAATCAGCCCCAGCATTTT.

This chain joins TRBV7-9 and TRBJ1-1; D not resolved. The germline gives CDR1 SEHNR, CDR2 FQNEAQ (reference sequence). The V and J ends lost 6 bases and 0 bases respectively, with 14 bases between them. CDR3 length equals 15 residues. Written as DNA, the CDR3 is TGTGCCAGCAGTATGGCGGGATCGATGAACACTGAAGCTTTCTTT. It yields the protein CASSMAGSMNTEAFF.

This clonotype came up many times. The chain couples TRBV7-2 to TRBJ2-7; a weak D match, TRBD2 (5 bases). CDR1 is SGHTA and CDR2 is FQGNSA in the germline V gene. This CDR3 has 15 residues. V was cut by 1 base and J by 9 bases, with 19 bases left in between. The CDR3: CASSLGPLTGRGQYF. In nucleotides, the CDR3 is TGTGCCAGCAGCTTAGGGCCTCTCACGGGAAGAGGGCAGTACTTC.

In regard to this clonotype: The junction departs from germline at one end; a sequencing error may be responsible. This sequence joins TRBV29-1 and TRBJ2-7, with D uncertain. Germline loops: CDR1 SQVTM, CDR2 ANQGSEA. There are 11 residues in the CDR3. CDR3 protein: CSVERSYVQYF. The CDR3, as DNA: TGCAGCGTTGAGAGATCCTACGTGCAGTACTTC.

This clonotype occurred many times. This sequence joins TRBV20-1 and TRBJ2-7; 7 bases map to TRBD2. V lost 3 bases, J lost 5 bases, and 4 bases stayed unmatched. The germline CDR1 and CDR2 sequences are DFQATT and SNEGSKA (reference sequence). The CDR3 is 12 residues long. The DNA of the CDR3 is TGCAGTGCTAGCGGCGGGAGCCACGAGCAGTACTTC. It is translated as CSASGGSHEQYF.

This clonotype was detected many times. The chain carries TRBV7-2 and TRBJ2-3; D gene ambiguous. The CDR3 is made up of 12 amino acids. The V end lost 5 bases, the J end lost 2 bases, and 5 bases lay between the germline ends. Germline CDR1 SGHTA, CDR2 FQGNSA. The CDR3 bases are TGTGCCAGCAGCCCAGACACAGATACGCAGTATTTT. It translates to CASSPDTDTQYF.

This clonotype was picked up a small number of times. The chain has TRBV20-1 and TRBJ1-1; TRBD1 aligns across 7 bases. Germline lookup yields CDR1 DFQATT and CDR2 SNEGSKA (reference sequence). The CDR3 runs to 12 residues. J lost 5 bases, V lost 6 bases, and 6 bases had no gene match. CDR3 bases: TGCAGTGCCTACAGGGGTTTGACTGAAGCTTTCTTT. This gives the protein CSAYRGLTEAFF.

V and J are TRBV11-2 and TRBJ2-2; 12 bases line up with TRBD2. Trimming took 5 bases from V and 1 from J; bases not matched to a gene: 2. CDR3 length: 16 residues. From germline, CDR1 is SGHAT and CDR2 FQNNGV. CDR3 amino acids: CASSAGLAGNTGELFF. The CDR3 DNA reads TGTGCCAGCAGCGCGGGACTAGCGGGGAACACCGGGGAGCTGTTTTTT.

This clonotype was counted between two and nine times. The chain joins TRBV7-2 to TRBJ2-7; D might be TRBD2 (5 bases). Trimming took 3 bases from V and 12 from J, leaving 12 bases between them. CDR3 length: 11 amino acids. In germline, CDR1 is SGHTA, CDR2 FQGNSA. The CDR3 protein is CASSFLGKGYF. The CDR3 bases are TGTGCCAGCAGCTTCCTCGGGAAGGGGTACTTC.